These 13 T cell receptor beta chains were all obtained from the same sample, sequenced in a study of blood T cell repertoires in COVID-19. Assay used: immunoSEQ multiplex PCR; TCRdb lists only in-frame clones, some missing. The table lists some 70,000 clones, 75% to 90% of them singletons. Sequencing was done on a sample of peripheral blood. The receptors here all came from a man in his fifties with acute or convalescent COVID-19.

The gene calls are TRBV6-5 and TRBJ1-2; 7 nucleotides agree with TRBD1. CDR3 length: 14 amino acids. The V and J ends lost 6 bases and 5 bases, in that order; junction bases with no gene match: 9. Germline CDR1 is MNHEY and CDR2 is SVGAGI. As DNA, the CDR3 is TGTGCCAGCAGAAAACAGGGGTGGGAGTATGGCTACACCTTC. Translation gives CASRKQGWEYGYTF.

This CDR3 reads CASSQQERTEAFF. CDR3 coding DNA: TGTGCCAGCAGTCAGCAGGAACGCACTGAAGCTTTCTTT. The rearrangement joins TRBV7-8 to TRBJ1-1; D gene unclear. Germline CDR1 is SGHVS and CDR2 is FQNEAQ. The V end lost 6 bases, the J end lost 4 bases, and 12 bases lay between the germline ends. This CDR3 has 13 residues.

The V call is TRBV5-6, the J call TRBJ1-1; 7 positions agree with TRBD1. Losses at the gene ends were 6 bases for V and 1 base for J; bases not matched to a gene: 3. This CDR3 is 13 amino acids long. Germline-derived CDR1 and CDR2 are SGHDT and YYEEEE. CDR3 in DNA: TGTGCCAGCATACAGGGGTCGAACACTGAAGCTTTCTTT. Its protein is CASIQGSNTEAFF.

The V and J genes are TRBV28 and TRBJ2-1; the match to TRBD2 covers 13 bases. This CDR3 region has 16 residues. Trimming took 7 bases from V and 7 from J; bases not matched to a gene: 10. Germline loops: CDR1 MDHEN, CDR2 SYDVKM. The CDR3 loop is CASTSGLAGVDNEQFF. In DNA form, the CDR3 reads TGTGCCAGCACAAGCGGACTAGCGGGAGTTGATAATGAGCAGTTCTTC.

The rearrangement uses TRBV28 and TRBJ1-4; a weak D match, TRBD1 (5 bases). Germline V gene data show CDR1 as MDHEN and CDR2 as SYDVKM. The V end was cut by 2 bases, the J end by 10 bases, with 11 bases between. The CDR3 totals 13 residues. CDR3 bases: TGTGCCAGCAGTTTACGGGGGGTAGGAAAACTGTTTTTT. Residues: CASSLRGVGKLFF.

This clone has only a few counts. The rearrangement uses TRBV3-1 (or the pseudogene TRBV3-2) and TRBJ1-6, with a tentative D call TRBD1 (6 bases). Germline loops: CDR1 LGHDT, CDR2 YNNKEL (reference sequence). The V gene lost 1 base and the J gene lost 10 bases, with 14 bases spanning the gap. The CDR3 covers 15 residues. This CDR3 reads CASSQGAGEISPLHF. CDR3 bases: TGTGCCAGCAGCCAAGGTGCAGGGGAAATATCACCCCTCCACTTT.

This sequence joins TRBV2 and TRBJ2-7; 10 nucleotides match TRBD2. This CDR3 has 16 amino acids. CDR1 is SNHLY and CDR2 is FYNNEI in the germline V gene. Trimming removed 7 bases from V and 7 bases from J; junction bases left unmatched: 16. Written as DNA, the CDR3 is TGTGCCAGCATTCCGACATCTAGCGGGGGCAAGGGGGAGCAGTACTTC. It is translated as CASIPTSSGGKGEQYF.

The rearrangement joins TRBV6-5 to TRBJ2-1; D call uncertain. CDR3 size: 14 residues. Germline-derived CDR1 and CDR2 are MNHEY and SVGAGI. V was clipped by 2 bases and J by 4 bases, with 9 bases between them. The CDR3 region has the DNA TGTGCCAGCAGTTACGCGACTGATTACAATGAGCAGTTCTTC. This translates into CASSYATDYNEQFF.

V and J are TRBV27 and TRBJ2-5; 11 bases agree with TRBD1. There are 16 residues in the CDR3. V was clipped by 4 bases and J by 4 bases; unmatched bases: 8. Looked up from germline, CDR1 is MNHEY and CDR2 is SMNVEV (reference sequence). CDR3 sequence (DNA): TGTGCCAGCAGTTCCCCGAGGGACAGGGGGTTAGAGACCCAGTACTTC. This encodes CASSSPRDRGLETQYF.

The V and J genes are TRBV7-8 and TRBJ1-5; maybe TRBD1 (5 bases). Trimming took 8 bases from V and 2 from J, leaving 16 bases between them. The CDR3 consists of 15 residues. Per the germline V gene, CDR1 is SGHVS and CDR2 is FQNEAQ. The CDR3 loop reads CASGDQGSRNQPQHF. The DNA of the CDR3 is TGTGCCAGCGGAGACCAGGGTTCCCGCAATCAGCCCCAGCATTTT.

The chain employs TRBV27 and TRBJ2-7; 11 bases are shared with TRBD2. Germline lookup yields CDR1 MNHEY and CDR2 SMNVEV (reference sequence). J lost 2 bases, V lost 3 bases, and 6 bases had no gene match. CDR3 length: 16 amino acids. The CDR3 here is CASSFLLAGGPYEQYV. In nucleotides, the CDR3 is TGTGCCAGCAGTTTCCTATTAGCGGGAGGGCCCTACGAGCAGTACGTC.

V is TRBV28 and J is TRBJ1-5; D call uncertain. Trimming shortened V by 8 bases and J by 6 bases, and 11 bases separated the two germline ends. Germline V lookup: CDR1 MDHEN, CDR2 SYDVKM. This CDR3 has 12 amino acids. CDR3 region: CASRPGTQPQHF. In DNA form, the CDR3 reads TGTGCCAGCCGGCCAGGCACTCAGCCCCAGCATTTT.

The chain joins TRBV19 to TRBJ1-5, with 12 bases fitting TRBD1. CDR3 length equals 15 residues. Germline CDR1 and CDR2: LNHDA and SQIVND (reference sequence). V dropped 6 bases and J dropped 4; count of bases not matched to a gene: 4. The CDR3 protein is CASSPGQGANQPQHF. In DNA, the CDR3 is TGTGCCAGTAGCCCGGGACAGGGGGCAAATCAGCCCCAGCATTTT.